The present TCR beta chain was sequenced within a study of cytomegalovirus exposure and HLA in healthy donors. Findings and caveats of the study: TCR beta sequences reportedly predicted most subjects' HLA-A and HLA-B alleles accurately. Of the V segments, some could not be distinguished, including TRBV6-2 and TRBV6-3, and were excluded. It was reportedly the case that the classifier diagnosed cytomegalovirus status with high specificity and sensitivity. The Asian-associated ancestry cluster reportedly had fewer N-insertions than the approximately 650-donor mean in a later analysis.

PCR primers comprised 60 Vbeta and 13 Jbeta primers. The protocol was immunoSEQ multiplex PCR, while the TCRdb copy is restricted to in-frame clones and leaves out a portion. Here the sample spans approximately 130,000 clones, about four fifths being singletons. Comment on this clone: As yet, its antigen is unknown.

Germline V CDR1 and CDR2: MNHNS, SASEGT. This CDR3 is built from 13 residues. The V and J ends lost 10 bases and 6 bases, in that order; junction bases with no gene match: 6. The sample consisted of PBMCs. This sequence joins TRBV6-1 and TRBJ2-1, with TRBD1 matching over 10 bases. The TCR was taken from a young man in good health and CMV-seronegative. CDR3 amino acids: CATRTGGANEQFF. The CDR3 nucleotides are TGTGCCACCCGGACAGGGGGGGCCAATGAGCAGTTCTTC.